Here is one T cell receptor (beta chain) with its context. The data stem from a study of T cells in Graves' hyperthyroidism and ophthalmopathy. The germline CDR1 and CDR2 sequences are LGHNA and YSLEER. The CDR3 has 17 amino acids. Trimming removed 0 bases at V and 3 bases at J, with 16 bases between. Any patient presenting with uncontrolled infection, other autoimmune disease, pregnancy or lactation was left out. Cells are PBMCs isolated from approximately 9.2 ml of fresh blood. RNA transcripts gave rise to amplified TCR beta CDR3 regions. TCR CDR3 regions were first amplified by RT-PCR with HTBI primers. TCRdb called the multiplex PCR reads again in MiXCR, with one record for every CDR3 protein. The sample has around 600,000 distinct CDR3 sequences; 14% are singletons.

The chain links TRBV4-3 to TRBJ2-3; a weak D match, TRBD2 (5 bases). Input material: blood. This TCR was recovered from a woman aged 18-29 years with Graves' ophthalmopathy. The CDR3: CASSQDPWARETDTQYF. CDR3 nucleotides: TGCGCCAGCAGCCAAGATCCTTGGGCGAGGGAGACAGATACGCAGTATTTT.